The 13 T cell receptor beta chains below were found in one sample sequenced in a study of neoadjuvant anti-PD-1 for oral cavity cancer. As for time point: after neoadjuvant nivolumab, at surgical resection. Produced via immunoSEQ multiplex PCR; TCRdb's table is partial and in-frame only. The table includes 11,000 to 15,000 clones, 60% to 85% detected once. Sequencing was performed on PBMCs, taken after nivolumab (anti-PD-1) treatment. These receptors were obtained from a person aged 40 to 85 with oral cavity squamous cell carcinoma.

The chain links TRBV5-8 to TRBJ2-3, with a possible D match to TRBD2 (6 bases). In germline, CDR1 is SGHTS, CDR2 YDEGEE. V lost 6 bases to trimming and J lost 4 bases, with 18 bases between them. There are 15 residues in the CDR3. CDR3 DNA: TGTGCCAGCACCCGATTGGGGGGTGGTGCAGATACGCAGTATTTT. This gives the protein CASTRLGGGADTQYF.

The chain has TRBV27 and TRBJ2-5, with D possibly being TRBD1 (6 bases). Germline V gene lookup returns CDR1 MNHEY and CDR2 SMNVEV (reference sequence). This CDR3 contains 16 residues. Trimming removed 3 bases from V and 1 base from J, with 15 bases in between. The CDR3 DNA follows: TGTGCCAGCAGTTTTCTTCGTACAGGGCTCCAAGAGACCCAGTACTTC. Amino acids: CASSFLRTGLQETQYF.

The chain has TRBV30 and TRBJ2-5; 13 bases are shared with TRBD2. J was trimmed by 5 bases and V by 5 bases; bases with no gene match: 5. Germline CDR1 and CDR2: GTSNPN and SVGIG (reference sequence). This CDR3 is 14 amino acids long. In DNA form, the CDR3 reads TGTGCCTGGGGACTAGCGGGAGTCTTGGAGACCCAGTACTTC. Translated, it gives CAWGLAGVLETQYF. Combining the CDR3 with reference TRBV30 and TRBJ2-5 gives the whole variable domain SQTIHQWPATLVQPVGSPLSLECTVEGTSNPNLYWYRQAAGRGLQLLFYSVGIGQISSEVPQNLSASRPQDRQFILSSKKLLLSDSGFYLCAWGLAGVLETQYFGPGTRLLVL.

The V call is TRBV5-1, the J call TRBJ1-2, with 7 bases identical to TRBD1. V lost 0 bases, J lost 4 bases, and 6 bases stayed unmatched. Germline values: CDR1 SGHRS, CDR2 YFSETQ. This CDR3 spans 15 amino acids. The CDR3 nucleotides are TGCGCCAGCAGCTTGGGGGACAGTTATCTCTATGGCTACACCTTC. It translates to CASSLGDSYLYGYTF.

The chain recombines TRBV2 with TRBJ1-1, with D unresolved. CDR3 length: 13 residues. Per the germline V gene, CDR1 is SNHLY and CDR2 is FYNNEI. V gave up 3 bases and J gave up 1 base, with 6 bases separating them. The CDR3 loop is CASSEQANTEAFF. CDR3 nucleotides: TGTGCCAGCAGTGAGCAAGCGAACACTGAAGCTTTCTTT. The whole variable domain, filled in from reference TRBV2 and TRBJ1-1, reads EPEVTQTPSHQVTQMGQEVILRCVPISNHLYFYWYRQILGQKVEFLVSFYNNEISEKSEIFDDQFSVERPDGSNFTLKIRSTKLEDSAMYFCASSEQANTEAFFGQGTRLTVV.

The chain recombines TRBV27 with TRBJ1-3; D unclear. Germline V gene data show CDR1 as MNHEY and CDR2 as SMNVEV (reference sequence). This CDR3 has 13 amino acids. V was trimmed by 0 bases and J by 4 bases, leaving 4 bases between them. The CDR3 reads CASSLSTGNTIYF. The CDR3 DNA sequence: TGTGCCAGCAGTTTATCTACGGGAAACACCATATATTTT.

This chain connects TRBV28 to TRBJ1-2; D perhaps matches TRBD1 (6 bases). This CDR3 has 15 amino acids. The germline V gene has CDR1 MDHEN and CDR2 SYDVKM. V gave up 5 bases and J gave up 4 bases, with 17 bases separating them. CDR3 DNA: TGTGCCAGCAGTCGACACGGACAGTTCTCCTATGGCTACACCTTC. It translates to CASSRHGQFSYGYTF.

This clone has a handful of counts. V and J are TRBV7-9 and TRBJ2-1, with D possibly TRBD1 on 5 matching bases. Between the trimmed V and J ends, which lost 8 bases and 5 bases, there was a span of 16 bases. The CDR3 sequence is 14 residues long. Looked up from germline, CDR1 is SEHNR and CDR2 is FQNEAQ (reference sequence). The CDR3 nucleotides are TGTGCCAGCCAAACAGGTAGCAGAGACAATGAGCAGTTCTTC. The encoded protein is CASQTGSRDNEQFF.

This rearrangement joins TRBV7-6 to TRBJ2-5, with 8 nucleotides matching TRBD2. Germline V lookup: CDR1 SGHVS, CDR2 FNYEAQ. There are 15 residues in the CDR3. Trimming at V came to 5 bases and at J to 3 bases, leaving 8 bases not matched to a gene. The CDR3 nucleotides read TGTGCCAGCAGCCGCGCGGGGGGCGAAAAAGAGACCCAGTACTTC. Translation gives CASSRAGGEKETQYF.

V is TRBV5-4 and J is TRBJ1-2; 8 nucleotides line up with TRBD1. This CDR3 comprises 14 residues. In germline, CDR1 is SGHNT, CDR2 YYREEE (reference sequence). The V gene end was trimmed by 5 bases and the J gene end by 4 bases; junction bases not matched to a gene: 7. CDR3 protein: CASRLQGGSYGYTF. CDR3 bases: TGTGCCAGCAGGTTACAGGGGGGCTCCTATGGCTACACCTTC.

This clone was seen a few times. This chain joins TRBV27 and TRBJ1-5; 8 positions agree with TRBD1. This CDR3 region has 14 residues. CDR1 and CDR2 from the germline V gene are MNHEY and SMNVEV (reference sequence). V dropped 9 bases and J dropped 4; count of bases not matched to a gene: 8. The CDR3 DNA reads as TGTGCCAGTCGACAGGGGATCGAGAATCAGCCCCAGCATTTT. It specifies CASRQGIENQPQHF.

This sequence joins TRBV4-1 and TRBJ2-1; no clear D. The CDR3 length is 12 residues. Deletions cut 1 base from V and 10 bases from J, with 8 bases between. The V gene's germline CDR1 is MGHRA and CDR2 YSYEKL. The CDR3 region has the DNA TGCGCCAGCAGCCAAGGAGTCTACGAGCAGTTCTTC. Translated: CASSQGVYEQFF.

This sequence joins TRBV27 and TRBJ2-3, with D perhaps TRBD2 (5 bases). This CDR3 is built from 21 residues. The germline V gene has CDR1 MNHEY and CDR2 SMNVEV (reference sequence). V was cut by 4 bases and J by 3 bases, with 32 bases left in between. For the CDR3, the DNA is TGTGCCAGCAGTTCGAATCCTGGACTGGCACTGCTTTTGACGACGACAGATACGCAGTATTTT. This sequence encodes CASSSNPGLALLLTTTDTQYF.